The 11 T cell receptor beta chains below all came from one sample that was sequenced in a study of blood T cell repertoires in COVID-19. This table comes from immunoSEQ multiplex PCR, and its TCRdb copy is limited to in-frame clones, with some not included. The table includes 300,000 to 400,000 clones, about 85% detected once. Sample: PBMCs or T cells enriched from blood (not recorded which). These receptors all come from a woman under 40 who had been exposed to COVID-19.

The chain is built from TRBV11-2 and TRBJ1-1, with D perhaps matching TRBD1 (6 bases). Germline CDR1 SGHAT, CDR2 FQNNGV. CDR3 length: 17 amino acids. V lost 4 bases, J lost 3 bases, and 21 bases lay in between. CDR3 protein: CASSSIRGGKGDTEAFF. DNA for the CDR3: TGTGCCAGCAGCTCAATTAGGGGGGGTAAAGGGGACACTGAAGCTTTCTTT.

The chain is built from TRBV27 and TRBJ1-6; D gene ambiguous. The CDR3 is 17 amino acids. The germline CDR1 and CDR2 sequences are MNHEY and SMNVEV (reference sequence). V was trimmed by 0 bases and J by 0 bases, leaving 9 bases between them. Written as DNA, the CDR3 is TGTGCCAGCAGTTTATCCCTTCCCTCCTCCTATAATTCACCCCTCCACTTT. It translates to CASSLSLPSSYNSPLHF.

This rearrangement joins TRBV27 to TRBJ2-1, with 12 bases aligning to TRBD1. Trimming took 2 bases from V and 8 from J; bases not matched to a gene: 1. The CDR3 length is 14 residues. Looked up from germline, CDR1 is MNHEY and CDR2 is SMNVEV (reference sequence). The CDR3 here is CASSLGTGGYEQFF. CDR3 in DNA: TGTGCCAGCAGTTTAGGGACAGGGGGCTATGAGCAGTTCTTC.

The chain combines TRBV5-8 with TRBJ1-4; D is perhaps TRBD1 (5 bases). Germline lookup yields CDR1 SGHTS and CDR2 YDEGEE. The CDR3 covers 14 residues. V lost 1 base and J 6 bases, leaving 10 bases between the germline ends. CDR3 in DNA: TGTGCCAGCAGCTTGAGGGGATGGGATGAAAAACTGTTTTTT. Its protein product is CASSLRGWDEKLFF. Full variable domain (missing parts from reference TRBV5-8 and TRBJ1-4): EAGVTQSPTHLIKTRGQQATLRCSPISGHTSVYWYQQALGLGLQFLLWYDEGEERNRGNFPPRFSGRQFPNYSSELNVNALELEDSALYLCASSLRGWDEKLFFGSGTQLSVL.

This sequence joins TRBV28 and TRBJ2-1, with 9 nucleotides matching TRBD2. Germline assignment: CDR1 MDHEN and CDR2 SYDVKM. J gave up 0 bases and V 2 bases, and 2 bases lay outside the gene matches. The CDR3 extends over 16 amino acids. The CDR3 DNA reads TGTGCCAGCAGTTTACTAGCGGGAAGCTCCTACAATGAGCAGTTCTTC. It codes for CASSLLAGSSYNEQFF.

The chain links TRBV6-5 to TRBJ1-4; 7 positions match TRBD1. This CDR3 contains 14 residues. Germline V gene data show CDR1 as MNHEY and CDR2 as SVGAGI. V lost 5 bases, J lost 7 bases, and 7 bases stayed unmatched. The CDR3 DNA reads TGTGCCAGCAGTCGACAGGGTTTCTCTGAAAAACTGTTTTTT. It codes for CASSRQGFSEKLFF.

A remark on this clone: The junction departs from germline at one end; a sequencing error may be responsible. The chain has TRBV7-2 and TRBJ2-3, with TRBD2 identical over 11 bases. The CDR3 length is 15 residues. Germline V gives CDR1 SGHTA, CDR2 FQGNSA. The CDR3 loop is CASSFGTSGGPRGIF. For the CDR3, the DNA is TGTGCCAGCAGCTTCGGTACTAGCGGGGGCCCCCGGGGAATTTTT.

DNA of the CDR3: TGTGCCAGCAGTAGAGGCCTTCCCTACCAAGAGACCCAGTACTTC. This translates into CASSRGLPYQETQYF. The V and J genes are TRBV2 and TRBJ2-5; D is ambiguous. CDR3 length: 15 residues. The V end was cut by 5 bases, the J end by 0 bases, with 13 bases between. Germline CDR1 reads SNHLY; CDR2 reads FYNNEI.

The CDR3 loop is CASGLARNEQYF. CDR3 coding DNA: TGTGCCAGCGGACTAGCGCGTAACGAGCAGTACTTC. V and J are TRBV6-5 and TRBJ2-7; 9 nucleotides match TRBD2. Germline loops: CDR1 MNHEY, CDR2 SVGAGI. V was pared by 8 bases and J by 5 bases, with 4 bases of the junction left unmatched. CDR3 length equals 12 residues.

J is TRBJ2-1 and V is TRBV29-1; D might be TRBD1 (5 bases). Deletions cut 6 bases from V and 9 bases from J, with 12 bases between. Germline assignment: CDR1 SQVTM and CDR2 ANQGSEA. The CDR3 has 11 amino acids. CDR3: CSVTDESEQFF. The CDR3 nucleotides read TGCAGCGTGACAGATGAGAGTGAGCAGTTCTTC.

This clone was seen many times. This chain uses TRBV12-3 or TRBV12-4 with TRBJ2-1; tentatively, D is TRBD1 (6 bases). This CDR3 is 13 amino acids long. Trimming cost V 6 bases and J 10 bases, with 16 bases left between them. The CDR3, as DNA: TGTGCCAGCAGCCCACCCCGAACAGGGGAGCAGTTCTTC. Amino acid sequence: CASSPPRTGEQFF.